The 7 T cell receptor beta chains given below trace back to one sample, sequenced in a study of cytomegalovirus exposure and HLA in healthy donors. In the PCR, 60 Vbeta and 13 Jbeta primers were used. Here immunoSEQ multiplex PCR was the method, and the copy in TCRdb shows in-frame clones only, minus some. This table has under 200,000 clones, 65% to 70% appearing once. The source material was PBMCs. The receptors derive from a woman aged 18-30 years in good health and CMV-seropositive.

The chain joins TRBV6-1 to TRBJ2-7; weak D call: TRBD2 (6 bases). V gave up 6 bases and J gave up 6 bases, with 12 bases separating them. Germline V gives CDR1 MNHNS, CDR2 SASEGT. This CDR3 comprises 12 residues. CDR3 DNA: TGTGCCAGCAGGGGGGGTTCGGGCGAGCAGTACTTC. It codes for CASRGGSGEQYF.

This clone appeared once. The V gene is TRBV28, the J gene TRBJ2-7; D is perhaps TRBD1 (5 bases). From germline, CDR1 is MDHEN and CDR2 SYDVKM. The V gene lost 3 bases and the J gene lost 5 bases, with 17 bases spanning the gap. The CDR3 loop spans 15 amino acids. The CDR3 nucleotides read TGTGCCAGCAGTTTGTGGGGCGCCCTGCGCAACGAGCAGTACTTC. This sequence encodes CASSLWGALRNEQYF.

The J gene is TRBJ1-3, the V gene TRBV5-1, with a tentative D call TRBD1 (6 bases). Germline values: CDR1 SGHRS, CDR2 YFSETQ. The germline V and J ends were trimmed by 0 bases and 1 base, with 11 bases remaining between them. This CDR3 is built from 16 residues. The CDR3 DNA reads TGCGCCAGCAGCTTGGCCGGGACACGATCTGGAAACACCATATATTTT. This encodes CASSLAGTRSGNTIYF.

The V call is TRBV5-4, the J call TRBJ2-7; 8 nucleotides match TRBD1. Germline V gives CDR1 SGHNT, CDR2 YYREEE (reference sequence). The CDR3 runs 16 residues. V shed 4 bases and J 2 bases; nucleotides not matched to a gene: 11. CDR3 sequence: CASSPGQGKTTYEQYF. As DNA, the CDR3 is TGTGCCAGCAGCCCTGGACAGGGTAAGACCACCTACGAGCAGTACTTC.

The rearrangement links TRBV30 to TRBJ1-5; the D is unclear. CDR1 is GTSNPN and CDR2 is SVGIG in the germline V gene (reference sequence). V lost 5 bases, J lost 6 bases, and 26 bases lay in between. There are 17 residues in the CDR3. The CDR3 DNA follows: TGTGCCTGGGCACCGGGATCCCCTCTAGTCAACATTCAGCCCCAGCATTTT. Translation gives CAWAPGSPLVNIQPQHF.

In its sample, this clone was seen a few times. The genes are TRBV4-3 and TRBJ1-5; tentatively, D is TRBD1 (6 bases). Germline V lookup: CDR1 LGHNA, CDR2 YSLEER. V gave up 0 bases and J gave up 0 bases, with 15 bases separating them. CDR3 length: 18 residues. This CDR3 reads CASSQDWTVTYSNQPQHF. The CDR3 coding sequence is TGCGCCAGCAGCCAAGATTGGACAGTTACATATAGCAATCAGCCCCAGCATTTT.

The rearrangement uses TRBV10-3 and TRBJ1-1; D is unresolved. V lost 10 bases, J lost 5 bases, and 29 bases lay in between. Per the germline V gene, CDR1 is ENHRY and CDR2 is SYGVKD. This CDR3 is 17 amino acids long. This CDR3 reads CATRTSSGVGGNTEAFF. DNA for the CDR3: TGTGCCACCAGAACCTCCAGCGGGGTCGGAGGGAATACTGAAGCTTTCTTT.